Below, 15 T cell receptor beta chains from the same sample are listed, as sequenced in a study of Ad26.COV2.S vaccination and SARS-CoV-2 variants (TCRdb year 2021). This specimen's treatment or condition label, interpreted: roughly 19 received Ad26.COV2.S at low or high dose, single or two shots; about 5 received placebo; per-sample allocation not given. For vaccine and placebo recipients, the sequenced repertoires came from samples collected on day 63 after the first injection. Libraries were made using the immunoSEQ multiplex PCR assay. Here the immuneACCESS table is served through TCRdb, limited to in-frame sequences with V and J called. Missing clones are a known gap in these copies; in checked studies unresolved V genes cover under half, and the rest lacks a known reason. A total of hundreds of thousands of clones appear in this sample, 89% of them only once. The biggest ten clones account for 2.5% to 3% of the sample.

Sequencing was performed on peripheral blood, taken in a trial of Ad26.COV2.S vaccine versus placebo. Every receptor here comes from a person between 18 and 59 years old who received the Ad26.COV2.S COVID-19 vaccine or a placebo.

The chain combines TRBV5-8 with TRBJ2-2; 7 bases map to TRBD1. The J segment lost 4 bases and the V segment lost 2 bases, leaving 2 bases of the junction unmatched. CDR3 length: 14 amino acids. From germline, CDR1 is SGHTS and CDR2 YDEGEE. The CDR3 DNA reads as TGTGCCAGCAGCTTTTACAGGGGCACCGGGGAGCTGTTTTTT. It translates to CASSFYRGTGELFF.

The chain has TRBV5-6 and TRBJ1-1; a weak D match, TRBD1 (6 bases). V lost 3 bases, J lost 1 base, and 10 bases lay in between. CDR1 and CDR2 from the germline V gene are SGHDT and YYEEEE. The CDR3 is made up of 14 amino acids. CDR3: CASSWTAGNTEAFF. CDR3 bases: TGTGCCAGCAGCTGGACAGCCGGGAACACTGAAGCTTTCTTT. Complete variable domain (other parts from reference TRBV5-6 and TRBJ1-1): DAGVTQSPTHLIKTRGQQVTLRCSPKSGHDTVSWYQQALGQGPQFIFQYYEEEERQRGNFPDRFSGHQFPNYSSELNVNALLLGDSALYLCASSWTAGNTEAFFGQGTRLTVV.

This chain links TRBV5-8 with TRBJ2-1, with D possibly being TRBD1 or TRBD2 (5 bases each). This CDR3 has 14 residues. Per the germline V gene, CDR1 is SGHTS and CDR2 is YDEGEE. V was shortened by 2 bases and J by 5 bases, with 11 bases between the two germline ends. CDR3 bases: TGTGCCAGCAGCTTAGAGGGGTGGGACAATGAGCAGTTCTTC. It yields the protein CASSLEGWDNEQFF.

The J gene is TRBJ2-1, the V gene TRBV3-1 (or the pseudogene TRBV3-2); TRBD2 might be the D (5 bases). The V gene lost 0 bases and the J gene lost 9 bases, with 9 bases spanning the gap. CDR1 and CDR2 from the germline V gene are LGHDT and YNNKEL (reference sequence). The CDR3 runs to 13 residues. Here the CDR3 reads CASSQDREGEQFF. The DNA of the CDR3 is TGTGCCAGCAGCCAAGATCGCGAGGGTGAGCAGTTCTTC.

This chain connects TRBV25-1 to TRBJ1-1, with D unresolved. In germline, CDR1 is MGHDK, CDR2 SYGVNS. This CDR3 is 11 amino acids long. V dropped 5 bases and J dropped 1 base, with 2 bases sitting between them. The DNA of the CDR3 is TGTGCCAGCAGTAAGAACACTGAAGCTTTCTTT. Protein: CASSKNTEAFF.

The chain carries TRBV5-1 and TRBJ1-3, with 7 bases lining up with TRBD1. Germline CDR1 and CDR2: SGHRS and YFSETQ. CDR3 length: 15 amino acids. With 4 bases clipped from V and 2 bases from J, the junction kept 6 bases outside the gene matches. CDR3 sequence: CASSPTGEAGNTIYF. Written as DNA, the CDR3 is TGCGCCAGCAGCCCCACAGGGGAAGCTGGAAACACCATATATTTT.

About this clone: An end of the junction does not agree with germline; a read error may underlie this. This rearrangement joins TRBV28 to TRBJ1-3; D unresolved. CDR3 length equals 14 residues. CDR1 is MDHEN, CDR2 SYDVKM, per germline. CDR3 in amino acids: CASSLIGRGDTIYF. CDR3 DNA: TGTGCCAGCAGTTTAATCGGTCGTGGAGACACCATATATTTT.

CDR3 coding DNA: TGTGCCAGCAGCACTCGGACGGGCTATGGCTACACCTTC. The encoded protein is CASSTRTGYGYTF. V usage is TRBV7-9 and J usage is TRBJ1-2, with no clear D. The V gene's germline CDR1 is SEHNR and CDR2 FQNEAQ (reference sequence). V was trimmed by 5 bases and J by 4 bases, leaving 11 bases between them. The CDR3 consists of 13 residues.

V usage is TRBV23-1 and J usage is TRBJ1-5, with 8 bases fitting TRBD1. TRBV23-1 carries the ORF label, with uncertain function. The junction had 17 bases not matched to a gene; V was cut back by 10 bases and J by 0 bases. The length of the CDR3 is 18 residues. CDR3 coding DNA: TGCGCCACCGGCCGGACAGGGCGGAAGATTTATAGCAATCAGCCCCAGCATTTT. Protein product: CATGRTGRKIYSNQPQHF.

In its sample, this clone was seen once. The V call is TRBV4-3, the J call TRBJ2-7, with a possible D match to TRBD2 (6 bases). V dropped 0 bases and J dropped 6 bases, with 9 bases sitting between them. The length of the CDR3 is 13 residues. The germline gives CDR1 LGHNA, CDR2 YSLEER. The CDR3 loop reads CASSQELGGEQYF. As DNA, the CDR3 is TGCGCCAGCAGCCAAGAACTGGGGGGCGAGCAGTACTTC.

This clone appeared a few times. The CDR3 sequence: CASSQGDGARALHF. The CDR3 DNA follows: TGCGCCAGCAGCCAAGGGGACGGCGCGAGGGCCCTCCACTTT. The J gene is TRBJ1-6, the V gene TRBV4-1; weak D call: TRBD1 (5 bases). The CDR3 runs 14 residues. V was cut by 1 base and J by 14 bases, with 15 bases left in between. The germline CDR1 and CDR2 sequences are MGHRA and YSYEKL.

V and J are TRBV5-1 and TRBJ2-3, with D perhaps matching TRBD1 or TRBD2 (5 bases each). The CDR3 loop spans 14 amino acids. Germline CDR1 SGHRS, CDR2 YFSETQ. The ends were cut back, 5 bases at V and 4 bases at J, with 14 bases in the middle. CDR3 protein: CASRPGTPSDTQYF. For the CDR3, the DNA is TGCGCCAGCAGACCTGGGACGCCCTCAGATACGCAGTATTTT. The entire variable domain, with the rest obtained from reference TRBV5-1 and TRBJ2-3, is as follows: KAGVTQTPRYLIKTRGQQVTLSCSPISGHRSVSWYQQTPGQGLQFLFEYFSETQRNKGNFPGRFSGRQFSNSRSEMNVSTLELGDSALYLCASRPGTPSDTQYFGPGTRLTVL.

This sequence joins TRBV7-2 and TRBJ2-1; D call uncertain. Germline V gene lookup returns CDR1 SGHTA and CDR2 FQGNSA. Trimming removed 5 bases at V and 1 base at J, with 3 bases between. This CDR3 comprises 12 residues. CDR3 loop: CASSKSYNEQFF. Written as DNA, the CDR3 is TGTGCCAGCAGCAAATCCTACAATGAGCAGTTCTTC.

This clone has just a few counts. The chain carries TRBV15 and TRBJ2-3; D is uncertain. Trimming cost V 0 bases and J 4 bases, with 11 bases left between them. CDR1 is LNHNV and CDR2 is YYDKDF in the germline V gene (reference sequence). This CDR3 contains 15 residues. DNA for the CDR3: TGTGCCACCAGCAGAGATCGAGTCCCGTCAGATACGCAGTATTTT. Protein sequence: CATSRDRVPSDTQYF.

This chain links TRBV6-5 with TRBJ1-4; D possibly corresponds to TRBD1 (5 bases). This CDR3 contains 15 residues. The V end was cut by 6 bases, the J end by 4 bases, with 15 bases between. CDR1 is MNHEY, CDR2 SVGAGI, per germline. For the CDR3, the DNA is TGTGCCAGCAGGCCCGGGGGACCGAGTAATGAAAAACTGTTTTTT. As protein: CASRPGGPSNEKLFF.